This T cell receptor beta chain was captured by sequencing in a study of CD8+ T cells in alopecia areata. Study in general: Treatment with tofacitinib (6 to 18 months) was followed by 6 months off drug.

Documented treatment: oral pan-JAK inhibitor, 5-10 mg twice daily. It was from alopecia areata patients that lesional scalp punch biopsies and peripheral blood were collected. This clone was counted only a few times. It was cDNA, reverse transcribed from extracted RNA, that served as the sequencing template. Repertoires were generated with immunoSEQ multiplex PCR, while TCRdb's copy carries only in-frame clones and drops some. The table records 95,000 to 110,000 clones, around 86% of them present only once. Looked up from germline, CDR1 is SGHTA and CDR2 is FQGNSA. The length of the CDR3 is 16 residues. Trimming pared 1 base from V and 2 bases from J, leaving 12 bases between.

The TCR comes from a human donor with alopecia areata. The source material was CD8+ T cells sorted from blood, sampled around week 30, from a patient treated with tofacitinib. This chain connects TRBV7-2 to TRBJ2-1; maybe TRBD2 (6 bases). The CDR3 loop is CASSLDGGTPYNEQFF. In DNA form, the CDR3 reads TGTGCCAGCAGCTTAGACGGGGGAACCCCCTACAATGAGCAGTTCTTC.